The next 28 T cell receptor beta chains were all read from a single sample in a study. TCRdb re-called the 5' RACE reads with MiXCR, one entry per CDR3 protein. The table includes fewer than 12,000 distinct CDR3 sequences, about a sixth detected once. Tregs were sorted as CD4+CD25+CD127-/low cells. Sequencing used Tregs sorted from a lymph node. Receptors originate from a female donor with breast cancer.

This clonotype was seen only a few times. Just one base apart from a much larger clone, this may be a read error. The V call is TRBV5-1, the J call TRBJ2-7; D may be TRBD2 (5 bases). The CDR3 has 14 residues. CDR1 is SGHRS and CDR2 is YFSETQ in the germline V gene. Trimming removed 3 bases from V and 5 bases from J, with 15 bases in between. The CDR3 reads CASSSDWQSDEQYF. The CDR3 nucleotides are TGCGCCAGCAGCTCGGACTGGCAATCCGACGAGCAGTACTTC.

This clonotype is medium-sized by share. The chain couples TRBV12-3 or TRBV12-4 to TRBJ2-7; 10 bases map to TRBD1. V lost 5 bases and J lost 6; bases outside the gene matches: 7. This CDR3 spans 14 amino acids. Here the CDR3 DNA reads TGTGCCAGCAGTCTGGGGACAGGGGTAGGCGAGCAGTACTTC. It specifies CASSLGTGVGEQYF.

This clonotype is classed as medium-sized. The genes are TRBV28 and TRBJ2-5; D is ambiguous. Deletions cut 6 bases from V and 2 bases from J, with 1 base between. Looked up from germline, CDR1 is MDHEN and CDR2 is SYDVKM. The CDR3 has 10 residues. The CDR3: CASRQETQYF. DNA for the CDR3: TGTGCCAGCAGGCAAGAGACCCAGTACTTC.

This clonotype ranks as medium-sized. The chain is built from TRBV5-1 and TRBJ2-3, with D unresolved. The V end was cut by 0 bases, the J end by 6 bases, with 14 bases between. CDR1 is SGHRS and CDR2 is YFSETQ in the germline V gene. This CDR3 has 15 residues. The CDR3 nucleotides read TGCGCCAGCAGCTTGGAAGGAAGCCCATCGGATACGCAGTATTTT. It yields the protein CASSLEGSPSDTQYF.

The chain combines TRBV28 with TRBJ2-7, with a weak D call TRBD1 (5 bases). Germline CDR1 reads MDHEN; CDR2 reads SYDVKM. The V end lost 3 bases, the J end lost 6 bases, and 18 bases lay between the germline ends. The CDR3 has 15 amino acids. The CDR3 protein is CASSFWWQGSREQYF. The CDR3 region has the DNA TGTGCCAGCAGTTTTTGGTGGCAGGGCTCACGCGAGCAGTACTTC.

With regard to this clonotype: One base away lies a much larger clone, so this may be a sequencing read error. The chain is built from TRBV28 and TRBJ2-7; TRBD1 or TRBD2 may be the D gene (5 bases each). This CDR3 contains 16 residues. Germline assignment: CDR1 MDHEN and CDR2 SYDVKM. The CDR3 region has the DNA TGTGCCAGCAGTTTGGGCTTGGGACCCAGGGAGTACGAGCGGTACTTC. As protein: CASSLGLGPREYERYF.

This chain joins TRBV11-3 and TRBJ2-2; 8 bases line up with TRBD2. The CDR3 runs to 16 residues. After removal of 6 bases from V and 8 bases from J, the junction contained 14 bases not matched to a gene. Germline loops: CDR1 SGHNT, CDR2 YENEEA. CDR3 loop: CASRRTGTSKPGELFF. The CDR3 bases are TGTGCCAGCAGGCGAACCGGGACTAGTAAGCCAGGGGAGCTGTTTTTT.

In the case of this clonotype: The junction and the germline gene differ at one end; a read error may be behind it. The V gene is TRBV4-2, the J gene TRBJ2-4; 10 nucleotides line up with TRBD2. CDR3 length: 16 residues. Germline V gene sequence: CDR1 LGHNA, CDR2 YNFKEQ. The CDR3 nucleotides read TGTGCCAGCAGCCAAGAAAAAAATCCTAGCGGGGGCGGGTTTAACTTC. Its protein product is CASSQEKNPSGGGFNF.

The gene calls are TRBV29-1 and TRBJ2-7; 8 nucleotides match TRBD1. Germline trimming cut 1 base from V and 0 bases from J; bases unmatched to any gene: 8. The CDR3 has 16 amino acids. CDR1 and CDR2 (germline): SQVTM, ANQGSEA. CDR3 in DNA: TGCAGCGTTGAAGGGGGGACAGGCTTTAGCTCCTACGAGCAGTACTTC. It is translated as CSVEGGTGFSSYEQYF.

Ten or more counts support this clonotype. This sequence joins TRBV20-1 and TRBJ1-6; the D gene is possibly TRBD1 (6 bases). The CDR3 spans 12 residues. Germline CDR1 reads DFQATT; CDR2 reads SNEGSKA (reference sequence). Trimming left V 5 bases short and J 14 bases short, with 16 bases between. DNA for the CDR3: TGCAGTGCTCGGGACATCGGCTTAACCCTCCACTTT. Its protein product is CSARDIGLTLHF.

By its share, this clonotype is medium-sized. The rearrangement uses TRBV29-1 and TRBJ2-7; D uncertain. This CDR3 has 15 residues. Trimming removed 7 bases at V and 4 bases at J, with 23 bases between. Germline values: CDR1 SQVTM, CDR2 ANQGSEA. This CDR3 is CSAVTDNRAEYEQYF. The CDR3 DNA reads as TGCAGCGCCGTCACAGACAACCGAGCAGAATACGAGCAGTACTTC.

This clonotype rates as medium-sized. CDR3 bases: TGTGCCAGCAGGACTGGAAACACCATATATTTT. Translating gives CASRTGNTIYF. This chain connects TRBV6-5 to TRBJ1-3; the D is unclear. The V gene lost 6 bases and the J gene lost 2 bases, with 2 bases spanning the gap. The CDR3 is 11 amino acids. Germline values: CDR1 MNHEY, CDR2 SVGAGI.

A single count supports this clonotype. This likely comes from a read error, as the CDR3 has no conserved phenylalanine or tryptophan at its end. The V and J genes are TRBV28 and TRBJ2-7; unclear D gene. The CDR3 is 11 residues long. Germline V gives CDR1 MDHEN, CDR2 SYDVKM. CDR3 region: CANSSEYEQYS. The CDR3 DNA follows: TGTGCCAACAGTTCAGAGTACGAGCAGTACTCC.

This clonotype is medium-sized within its sample. The chain carries TRBV29-1 and TRBJ2-3; TRBD1 matches 11 bases. Losses at the gene ends were 6 bases for V and 2 bases for J; bases not matched to a gene: 7. This CDR3 has 15 residues. Germline CDR1 is SQVTM and CDR2 is ANQGSEA. CDR3 bases: TGCAGCGTCGGACAGGGGGCAGACCACACAGATACGCAGTATTTT. Its protein product is CSVGQGADHTDTQYF.

As regards this clonotype: A much larger clone lies one base from this, so it may be a read error. The chain recombines TRBV6-6 with TRBJ1-3; D possibly corresponds to TRBD1 (5 bases). This CDR3 has 14 amino acids. In germline, CDR1 is MNHNY, CDR2 SVGAGI (reference sequence). The CDR3 bases are TGTGCCAGCACCCCCAGGGACTCTGGAAACGCCATATATTTT. It translates to CASTPRDSGNAIYF.

This clonotype ranks as medium-sized. J is TRBJ2-7 and V is TRBV5-1, with D perhaps TRBD2 (6 bases). This CDR3 comprises 16 residues. V was pared by 3 bases and J by 1 base, with 17 bases between. Germline-derived CDR1 and CDR2 are SGHRS and YFSETQ. The CDR3 region is CASSSNSGTASYEQYF. CDR3 DNA sequence: TGCGCCAGCAGCTCAAATTCCGGGACTGCGTCCTACGAGCAGTACTTC.

By sample fraction, this clonotype is medium-sized. The chain has TRBV15 and TRBJ1-4, with D perhaps TRBD1 (5 bases). Germline V gives CDR1 LNHNV, CDR2 YYDKDF (reference sequence). Deletions cut 1 base from V and 8 bases from J, with 14 bases between. The CDR3 covers 15 residues. CDR3 residues: CATSRGTGSSEKLFF. The CDR3 nucleotides read TGTGCCACCAGCAGAGGAACAGGTAGTTCGGAAAAACTGTTTTTT. The whole variable domain, filled in from reference TRBV15 and TRBJ1-4, reads DAMVIQNPRYQVTQFGKPVTLSCSQTLNHNVMYWYQQKSSQAPKLLFHYYDKDFNNEADTPDNFQSRRPNTSFCFLDIRSPGLGDTAMYLCATSRGTGSSEKLFFGSGTQLSVL.

This clonotype is judged medium-sized. The chain is built from TRBV9 and TRBJ2-1, with D perhaps matching TRBD1 (6 bases). V was trimmed by 1 base and J by 15 bases, leaving 17 bases between them. From germline, CDR1 is SGDLS and CDR2 YYNGEE. The CDR3 contains 13 residues. The CDR3 DNA reads as TGTGCCAGCAGCGTAATGAGAGGGGGATCGCTGTTCTTC. Its translation: CASSVMRGGSLFF.

Of note for this clonotype: Germline is not matched at one junction end, which may reflect a read error. V usage is TRBV14 and J usage is TRBJ2-1; D perhaps matches TRBD2 (6 bases). The CDR3 spans 14 residues. Germline V gives CDR1 SGHDN, CDR2 FVKESK. The chain's CDR3 is CASSRRDSLNGQFF. CDR3 sequence (DNA): TGTGCCAGCAGCCGCCGGGACTCCCTCAATGGGCAGTTCTTC.

Relative to its sample, this clonotype is medium-sized. This rearrangement joins TRBV20-1 to TRBJ1-1; a possible D gene is TRBD1 (6 bases). The V gene's germline CDR1 is DFQATT and CDR2 SNEGSKA (reference sequence). This CDR3 spans 14 amino acids. V gave up 5 bases and J gave up 2 bases, with 15 bases separating them. CDR3 residues: CSAPRGAYNTEAFF. In DNA form, the CDR3 reads TGCAGTGCTCCCCGGGGGGCTTACAACACTGAAGCTTTCTTT.

This clonotype ranks as medium-sized. The chain combines TRBV5-5 with TRBJ1-1, with 11 bases aligning to TRBD1. The junction had 10 bases not matched to a gene; V was cut back by 2 bases and J by 7 bases. The CDR3 consists of 16 residues. Germline CDR1 reads SGHKS; CDR2 reads YYEKEE (reference sequence). CDR3 DNA: TGTGCCAGCAGCTTCCGCCGGGGGACAGGGGGTATTGAAGCTTTCTTT. Its translation is CASSFRRGTGGIEAFF. The full variable domain, completed using reference TRBV5-5 and TRBJ1-1, is DAGVTQSPTHLIKTRGQQVTLRCSPISGHKSVSWYQQVLGQGPQFIFQYYEKEERGRGNFPDRFSARQFPNYSSELNVNALLLGDSALYLCASSFRRGTGGIEAFFGQGTRLTVV.

Within the sample, this clonotype is medium-sized. This rearrangement joins TRBV7-9 to TRBJ2-7; the match to TRBD1 covers 7 bases. J was trimmed by 4 bases and V by 3 bases; bases with no gene match: 6. The CDR3 runs to 14 residues. Germline CDR1 is SEHNR and CDR2 is FQNEAQ (reference sequence). CDR3 loop: CASSFPGQPYEQYF. Written as DNA, the CDR3 is TGTGCCAGCAGCTTTCCGGGACAGCCTTACGAGCAGTACTTC.

Judged by abundance, this clonotype is medium-sized (0.01 to 0.1%). The chain carries TRBV20-1 and TRBJ2-3; possible D gene TRBD2, 6 bases. CDR3 length: 13 amino acids. Germline CDR1 and CDR2: DFQATT and SNEGSKA (reference sequence). V lost 6 bases to trimming and J lost 4 bases, with 14 bases between them. DNA for the CDR3: TGCAGTGCAAGCTCCGGGGGTGCAGATACGCAGTATTTT. Protein product: CSASSGGADTQYF.

This clonotype was found a few times. The chain links TRBV7-9 to TRBJ1-4; 8 bases fit TRBD1. V gave up 5 bases and J gave up 6 bases; unmatched junction bases: 14. Germline CDR1 is SEHNR and CDR2 is FQNEAQ (reference sequence). The CDR3 covers 17 residues. CDR3 sequence: CASSLRDRLIWDEKLFF. Written as DNA, the CDR3 is TGTGCCAGCAGCCTCCGGGACAGGCTTATTTGGGATGAAAAACTGTTTTTT.

This clonotype qualifies as medium-sized (0.01 to 0.1%). The chain is built from TRBV25-1 and TRBJ2-2; D is ambiguous. Trimming removed 5 bases at V and 8 bases at J, with 15 bases between. Germline CDR1 and CDR2: MGHDK and SYGVNS. CDR3 length: 14 residues. The CDR3 bases are TGTGCCAGCAGTTTGAGGCCAGCATCTGGGGAGCTGTTTTTT. It codes for CASSLRPASGELFF.

V and J are TRBV29-1 and TRBJ2-5; the match to TRBD1 covers 8 bases. The junction had 16 bases not matched to a gene; V was cut back by 3 bases and J by 10 bases. The germline V gene encodes CDR1 SQVTM and CDR2 ANQGSEA. CDR3 size: 15 residues. In DNA, the CDR3 is TGCAGCGTTGACCAGGGGGCGGCGGCCAAGAGGAGCCAGTACTTC. Protein product: CSVDQGAAAKRSQYF.

This clonotype is categorized as medium-sized. The chain has TRBV29-1 and TRBJ1-1; D not resolved. The germline V gene encodes CDR1 SQVTM and CDR2 ANQGSEA. Trimming left V 4 bases short and J 0 bases short, with 9 bases between. This CDR3 has 13 residues. The CDR3 nucleotides read TGCAGCGTTGCTCATCGGATGAACACTGAAGCTTTCTTT. Residues: CSVAHRMNTEAFF. Filled out from reference TRBV29-1 and TRBJ1-1, the complete variable domain reads SAVISQKPSRDICQRGTSLTIQCQVDSQVTMMFWYRQQPGQSLTLIATANQGSEATYESGFVIDKFPISRPNLTFSTLTVSNMSPEDSSIYLCSVAHRMNTEAFFGQGTRLTVV.

This clonotype is categorized as medium-sized. The J gene is TRBJ1-1, the V gene TRBV28; the D is unclear. Germline-derived CDR1 and CDR2 are MDHEN and SYDVKM. This CDR3 comprises 13 residues. V dropped 5 bases and J dropped 3 bases, with 10 bases sitting between them. Written as DNA, the CDR3 is TGTGCCAGCAGTCCCTTTACCTACACTGAAGCTTTCTTT. It is translated as CASSPFTYTEAFF.